This T cell receptor beta chain came from a study of PD-1 blockade in classical Hodgkin lymphoma. Study results and limitations: Complete responders had baseline diversity similar to newly diagnosed patients. CD4+ but not CD8+ TCR diversity rose significantly by C4D1. What caused the repertoire differences, perhaps disease activity or prior therapy, remains undefined.

As for time point: cycle 4 day 1 (C4D1), after 5 to 7 weeks of nivolumab. All trial patients relapsed after autologous stem cell transplantation. Profiled with immunoSEQ multiplex PCR; TCRdb holds only in-frame clones, not every one. The table lists tens of thousands of clones, approximately 80% of them singletons. From germline, CDR1 is LGHNT and CDR2 FRNRAP. V dropped 0 bases and J dropped 0 bases, with 17 bases sitting between them. This CDR3 has 18 residues. Worth noting for this clone: Its specificity is not known.

The sequence was collected from a human donor with classical Hodgkin lymphoma. This sample comprised peripheral blood mononuclear cells (PBMCs), obtained before the fourth cycle of nivolumab. V and J are TRBV12-5 and TRBJ1-1; the D is unclear. Here the CDR3 reads CASGLVFLADIMNTEAFF. CDR3 coding DNA: TGTGCTAGTGGTTTGGTATTCCTGGCAGACATTATGAACACTGAAGCTTTCTTT.